Detailed here is one T cell receptor (beta chain). The antigen remains unidentified. The data stem from a study of a mutant IDH1 vaccine in newly diagnosed glioma. Documented time point: week 47, end of study. What each vaccine dose contained was 300 ug of mutant IDH1 20-mer peptide, accompanied by topical imiquimod. Profiled with immunoSEQ multiplex PCR; TCRdb holds only in-frame clones, not every one. Of about 94,000 clones in the sample, about nine tenths were seen once. Sequenced here: PBMCs, sampled from a glioma patient whose treatment included an IDH1 peptide vaccine. The clonotype comes from a woman aged 45-65 years with glioma.

This CDR3 is CASSLGGGLMEQYF. The CDR3 DNA is TGTGCCAGCAGCTTAGGTGGGGGGCTTATGGAGCAGTACTTC. The chain has TRBV7-9 and TRBJ2-7; tentatively, D is TRBD1 or TRBD2 (6 bases each). With 1 base removed from V and 7 bases from J, the gap between germline ends came to 14 bases. The germline V gene encodes CDR1 SEHNR and CDR2 FQNEAQ (reference sequence). The CDR3 has 14 residues.